The rows below give T cell receptor beta chains drawn from one sample of a study of shared clonotypes between healthy human individuals. Repertoires were generated with immunoSEQ multiplex PCR, while TCRdb's copy carries only in-frame clones and drops some. The profile shows approximately 1,500,000 clones, around 98% of them singletons. The material sequenced was naive CD4+ T cells sorted from blood. These receptors were taken from a man in his thirties or forties in good health. Both conserved end residues are part of each CDR3. The D gene is left open where the match is weak. Some rows mark clone size as missing; the rest say once, few, many or name a class of expanded clone.

d_call: -
v_call: TRBV12-5
j_call: TRBJ2-5
clone_size: -
cdr3_aa: CDNCPRGNRETQYF
cdr3_nt: TGTGATAACTGCCCACGGGGAAACCGTGAGACCCAGTACTTC

d_call: TRBD1
v_call: TRBV7-3
j_call: TRBJ2-1
clone_size: -
cdr3_aa: CASSSNPGQNNEQFF
cdr3_nt: TGTGCCAGCAGCTCAAATCCGGGACAGAACAATGAGCAGTTCTTC

d_call: -
v_call: TRBV6-5
j_call: TRBJ2-1
clone_size: -
cdr3_aa: CASSYFSTNEQFF
cdr3_nt: TGTGCCAGCAGTTACTTTTCAACCAATGAGCAGTTCTTC

d_call: -
v_call: TRBV16
j_call: TRBJ1-4
clone_size: -
cdr3_aa: CASSRLEKLFF
cdr3_nt: TGTGCCAGCAGCCGGTTGGAAAAACTGTTTTTT

d_call: -
v_call: TRBV6-4
j_call: TRBJ2-1
clone_size: -
cdr3_aa: CASSPSTHNEQFF
cdr3_nt: TGTGCCAGCAGTCCTTCTACCCACAATGAGCAGTTCTTC

d_call: -
v_call: TRBV5-8
j_call: TRBJ2-7
clone_size: once
cdr3_aa: CASGSYEQYF
cdr3_nt: TGTGCCAGCGGTTCCTACGAGCAGTACTTC

d_call: TRBD1
v_call: TRBV10-3
j_call: TRBJ1-1
clone_size: -
cdr3_aa: CAISESGGPRGTEAFF
cdr3_nt: TGTGCCATCAGTGAGTCGGGAGGACCCAGGGGGACTGAAGCTTTCTTT

d_call: -
v_call: TRBV6-4
j_call: TRBJ1-2
clone_size: -
cdr3_aa: CASSLTRGVGYTF
cdr3_nt: TGTGCCAGCAGCCTGACGCGCGGCGTGGGCTACACCTTC

d_call: -
v_call: TRBV6-5
j_call: TRBJ2-1
clone_size: -
cdr3_aa: CASHREADNEQFF
cdr3_nt: TGTGCCTCCCACAGGGAGGCGGACAATGAGCAGTTCTTC

d_call: -
v_call: TRBV9
j_call: TRBJ2-7
clone_size: once
cdr3_aa: CASSVAGENNYEQYF
cdr3_nt: TGTGCCAGCAGCGTAGCCGGGGAGAATAACTACGAGCAGTACTTC

d_call: TRBD1
v_call: TRBV10-1
j_call: TRBJ2-3
clone_size: -
cdr3_aa: CASRPGQATDTQYF
cdr3_nt: TGCGCCAGCAGACCGGGACAGGCCACAGATACGCAGTATTTT

d_call: TRBD2
v_call: TRBV7-2
j_call: TRBJ2-4
clone_size: -
cdr3_aa: CASSLASGRAENIQYF
cdr3_nt: TGTGCCAGCAGCTTAGCTAGCGGGAGGGCCGAAAACATTCAGTACTTC

d_call: -
v_call: TRBV5-1
j_call: TRBJ2-5
clone_size: -
cdr3_aa: CASSLAGVRETQYF
cdr3_nt: TGCGCCAGCAGCTTGGCCGGGGTACGAGAGACCCAGTACTTC

d_call: -
v_call: TRBV25-1
j_call: TRBJ1-2
clone_size: -
cdr3_aa: CASSEFYGYTF
cdr3_nt: TGTGCCAGCAGTGAATTCTATGGCTACACCTTC

d_call: -
v_call: TRBV2
j_call: TRBJ1-4
clone_size: -
cdr3_aa: CASSVRGANEKLFF
cdr3_nt: TGTGCCAGCAGTGTTAGGGGGGCTAATGAAAAACTGTTTTTT

d_call: TRBD1
v_call: TRBV19
j_call: TRBJ2-1
clone_size: -
cdr3_aa: CASTPTNRGTRGSYNEQFF
cdr3_nt: TGTGCCAGTACCCCAACCAACAGGGGAACCCGAGGATCCTACAATGAGCAGTTCTTC

d_call: TRBD1
v_call: TRBV7-8
j_call: TRBJ1-5
clone_size: -
cdr3_aa: CASSSGQHQPQHF
cdr3_nt: TGTGCCAGCAGCTCGGGACAGCATCAGCCCCAGCATTTT

d_call: -
v_call: TRBV10-1
j_call: TRBJ1-6
clone_size: -
cdr3_aa: CASSSEASNSPLHF
cdr3_nt: TGCGCCAGCAGTTCGGAGGCCTCGAATTCACCCCTCCACTTT

d_call: -
v_call: TRBV15
j_call: TRBJ1-2
clone_size: -
cdr3_aa: CATSRTMSFHGYTF
cdr3_nt: TGTGCCACCAGCAGAACAATGTCGTTTCATGGCTACACCTTC

d_call: TRBD2
v_call: TRBV2
j_call: TRBJ2-1
clone_size: -
cdr3_aa: CASSERMRLAGSGEQFF
cdr3_nt: TGTGCCAGCAGTGAAAGGATGAGACTAGCGGGATCTGGTGAGCAGTTCTTC

d_call: -
v_call: TRBV7-2
j_call: TRBJ2-5
clone_size: -
cdr3_aa: CASSQGRDARETQYF
cdr3_nt: TGTGCCAGCAGCCAGGGTCGAGACGCCCGAGAGACCCAGTACTTC

d_call: TRBD1
v_call: TRBV5-1
j_call: TRBJ2-1
clone_size: -
cdr3_aa: CASSLPDRAGEQFF
cdr3_nt: TGCGCCAGCAGTTTACCGGACAGGGCGGGTGAGCAGTTCTTC

d_call: TRBD2
v_call: TRBV18
j_call: TRBJ2-1
clone_size: -
cdr3_aa: CASSLTPGLAGDDEQFF
cdr3_nt: TGTGCCAGCTCCCTCACACCGGGACTAGCGGGAGACGATGAGCAGTTCTTC

d_call: TRBD1
v_call: TRBV6-1
j_call: TRBJ2-2
clone_size: -
cdr3_aa: CASSVTGSPFFTGELFF
cdr3_nt: TGTGCCAGCAGTGTGACAGGGTCCCCTTTTTTTACCGGGGAGCTGTTTTTT

d_call: -
v_call: TRBV5-1
j_call: TRBJ2-7
clone_size: -
cdr3_aa: CASSSGIGTLSYEQYF
cdr3_nt: TGCGCCAGCAGCTCGGGGATCGGGACACTCTCCTACGAGCAGTACTTC

d_call: -
v_call: TRBV5-1
j_call: TRBJ2-7
clone_size: -
cdr3_aa: CASSLGAAGTYEQYF
cdr3_nt: TGCGCCAGCAGCTTGGGAGCAGCCGGAACCTACGAGCAGTACTTC

d_call: -
v_call: TRBV11-3
j_call: TRBJ1-1
clone_size: -
cdr3_aa: CASSLRSGRPNTEAFF
cdr3_nt: TGTGCCAGCAGCTTGCGATCGGGACGGCCGAACACTGAAGCTTTCTTT

d_call: -
v_call: TRBV9
j_call: TRBJ2-3
clone_size: once
cdr3_aa: CASSAQSTDTQYF
cdr3_nt: TGTGCCAGCAGCGCCCAGTCCACAGATACGCAGTATTTT

d_call: -
v_call: TRBV7-3
j_call: TRBJ2-1
clone_size: -
cdr3_aa: CASSRQGQYNEQFF
cdr3_nt: TGTGCCAGCAGCCGACAAGGACAGTACAATGAGCAGTTCTTC

d_call: -
v_call: TRBV4-1
j_call: TRBJ2-3
clone_size: -
cdr3_aa: CASSQVGLVVWDTQYF
cdr3_nt: TGCGCCAGCAGCCAAGTCGGGCTAGTGGTTTGGGATACGCAGTATTTT

d_call: TRBD2
v_call: TRBV9
j_call: TRBJ2-1
clone_size: -
cdr3_aa: CASSFTSGTYNEQFF
cdr3_nt: TGTGCCAGCAGCTTTACTAGCGGTACCTACAATGAGCAGTTCTTC

d_call: -
v_call: TRBV28
j_call: TRBJ2-7
clone_size: -
cdr3_aa: CASSHRFGGAYEQYF
cdr3_nt: TGTGCCAGCAGTCATCGGTTCGGCGGCGCCTACGAGCAGTACTTC

d_call: TRBD1
v_call: TRBV6-7
j_call: TRBJ2-7
clone_size: -
cdr3_aa: CASRGTAYEQYF
cdr3_nt: TGTGCCAGCAGGGGGACAGCCTACGAGCAGTACTTC

d_call: TRBD1
v_call: TRBV5-4
j_call: TRBJ2-3
clone_size: -
cdr3_aa: CASSRTGGTDTQYF
cdr3_nt: TGTGCCAGCAGTCGCACAGGGGGCACAGATACGCAGTATTTT

d_call: -
v_call: TRBV28
j_call: TRBJ1-5
clone_size: -
cdr3_aa: CAARVINQPQHF
cdr3_nt: TGTGCCGCCAGGGTTATCAATCAGCCCCAGCATTTT

d_call: TRBD1
v_call: TRBV9
j_call: TRBJ2-7
clone_size: once
cdr3_aa: CASSAGQGSSYEQYF
cdr3_nt: TGTGCCAGCAGCGCCGGACAGGGTAGCTCCTACGAGCAGTACTTC

d_call: TRBD2
v_call: TRBV29-1
j_call: TRBJ2-3
clone_size: -
cdr3_aa: CSAGLPRTDTQYF
cdr3_nt: TGCAGCGCGGGACTACCTCGCACAGATACGCAGTATTTT

d_call: -
v_call: TRBV18
j_call: TRBJ2-5
clone_size: -
cdr3_aa: CASSPQQETQYF
cdr3_nt: TGTGCCAGCTCACCACAACAAGAGACCCAGTACTTC

d_call: TRBD2
v_call: TRBV5-4
j_call: TRBJ2-3
clone_size: -
cdr3_aa: CASSQTSGTQYF
cdr3_nt: TGTGCCAGCAGCCAGACTAGCGGGACGCAGTATTTT

d_call: -
v_call: TRBV25-1
j_call: TRBJ2-5
clone_size: -
cdr3_aa: CASSELPGQKETQYF
cdr3_nt: TGTGCCAGCAGTGAATTACCCGGACAGAAAGAGACCCAGTACTTC

d_call: TRBD2
v_call: TRBV7-8
j_call: TRBJ2-7
clone_size: -
cdr3_aa: CASSVGLADIKSYEQYF
cdr3_nt: TGTGCCAGCAGCGTGGGACTAGCGGATATTAAATCCTACGAGCAGTACTTC

d_call: TRBD2
v_call: TRBV5-1
j_call: TRBJ2-5
clone_size: -
cdr3_aa: CASSPQVAGGFVETQYF
cdr3_nt: TGCGCCAGCAGCCCCCAGGTCGCGGGAGGGTTCGTGGAGACCCAGTACTTC

d_call: -
v_call: TRBV28
j_call: TRBJ2-6
clone_size: -
cdr3_aa: CASSLRQTGANVLTF
cdr3_nt: TGTGCCAGCAGTTTACGACAGACTGGGGCCAACGTCCTGACTTTC

d_call: -
v_call: TRBV19
j_call: TRBJ2-7
clone_size: -
cdr3_aa: CASSARANEQYF
cdr3_nt: TGTGCCAGTAGCGCTAGGGCCAACGAGCAGTACTTC

d_call: TRBD1
v_call: TRBV7-6
j_call: TRBJ2-2
clone_size: -
cdr3_aa: CASSFNRDRGTGELFF
cdr3_nt: TGTGCCAGCAGCTTCAACCGGGACAGGGGCACCGGGGAGCTGTTTTTT

d_call: TRBD2
v_call: TRBV13
j_call: TRBJ2-2
clone_size: -
cdr3_aa: CASSSRTSGKAGELFF
cdr3_nt: TGTGCCAGCAGCTCCCGGACTAGCGGAAAAGCCGGGGAGCTGTTTTTT

d_call: -
v_call: TRBV9
j_call: TRBJ2-3
clone_size: -
cdr3_aa: CASSPQGNDPDTQYF
cdr3_nt: TGTGCCAGCAGCCCCCAGGGAAACGATCCAGATACGCAGTATTTT

d_call: TRBD1
v_call: TRBV27
j_call: TRBJ2-1
clone_size: once
cdr3_aa: CASSLYRGRNEQFF
cdr3_nt: TGTGCCAGCAGTTTATACAGGGGGCGCAATGAGCAGTTCTTC

d_call: -
v_call: TRBV19
j_call: TRBJ1-5
clone_size: -
cdr3_aa: CASSRAGSGNQPQHF
cdr3_nt: TGTGCCAGTAGTCGGGCCGGGTCGGGCAATCAGCCCCAGCATTTT

d_call: TRBD1
v_call: TRBV10-3
j_call: TRBJ2-7
clone_size: -
cdr3_aa: CATSQQGNLYEQYF
cdr3_nt: TGTGCCACTTCACAACAGGGGAACCTCTACGAGCAGTACTTC